This TCR beta chain was profiled in a study of identical twins. Study-wide results and caveats: The same donors were not followed; conclusions instead depended on cross-sectional statistical analysis.

In every case, the donor was a healthy Caucasian. Details on this clonotype: Its target is not known.

A universal primer binding site was introduced by template switching. The final cDNA contained unique molecular identifiers. TCRdb recomputed calls from the 5' RACE reads with MiXCR, one row per CDR3 protein. The repertoire holds approximately 240,000 distinct CDR3 sequences, with around 15% as singletons. The CDR3 covers 15 residues. The germline V and J ends were trimmed by 0 bases and 4 bases, with 12 bases remaining between them. From germline, CDR1 is SGDLS and CDR2 YYNGEE. The material sequenced was memory (CD45RO+) T cells sorted from blood. The clonotype was recovered from a woman aged 18-35 years in good health. This chain uses TRBV9 with TRBJ2-3; D might be TRBD1 (5 bases). The CDR3 is CASSVEQDPADTQYF. The CDR3 DNA is TGTGCCAGCAGCGTAGAACAGGATCCGGCAGATACGCAGTATTTT.